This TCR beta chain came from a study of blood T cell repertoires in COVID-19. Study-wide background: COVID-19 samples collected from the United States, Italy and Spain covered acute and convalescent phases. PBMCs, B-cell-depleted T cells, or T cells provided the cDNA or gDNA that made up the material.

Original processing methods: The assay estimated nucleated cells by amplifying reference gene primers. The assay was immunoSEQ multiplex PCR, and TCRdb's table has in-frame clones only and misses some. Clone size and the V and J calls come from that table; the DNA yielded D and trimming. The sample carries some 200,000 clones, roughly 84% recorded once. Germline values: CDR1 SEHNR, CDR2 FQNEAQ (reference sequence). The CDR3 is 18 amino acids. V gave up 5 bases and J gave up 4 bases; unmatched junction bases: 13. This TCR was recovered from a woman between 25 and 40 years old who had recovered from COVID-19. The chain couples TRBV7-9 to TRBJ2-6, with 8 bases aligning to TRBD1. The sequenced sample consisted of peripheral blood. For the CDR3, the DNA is TGTGCCAGCAGCCCTCCCGGGACAGGTTCAGGAGGGGCCAACGTCCTGACTTTC. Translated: CASSPPGTGSGGANVLTF.